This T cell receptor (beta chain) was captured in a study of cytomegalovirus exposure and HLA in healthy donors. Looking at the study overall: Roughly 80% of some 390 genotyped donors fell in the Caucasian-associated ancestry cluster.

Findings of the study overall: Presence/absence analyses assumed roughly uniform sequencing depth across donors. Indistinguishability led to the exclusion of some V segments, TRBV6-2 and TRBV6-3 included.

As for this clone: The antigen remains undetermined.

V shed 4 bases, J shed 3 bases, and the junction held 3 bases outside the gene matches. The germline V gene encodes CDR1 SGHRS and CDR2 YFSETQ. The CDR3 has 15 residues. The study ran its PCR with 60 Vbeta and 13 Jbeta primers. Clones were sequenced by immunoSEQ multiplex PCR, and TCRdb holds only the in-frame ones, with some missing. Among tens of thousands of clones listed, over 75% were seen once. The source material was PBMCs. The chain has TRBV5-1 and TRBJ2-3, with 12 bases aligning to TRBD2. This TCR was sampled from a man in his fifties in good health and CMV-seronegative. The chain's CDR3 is CASSTGTSGTDTQYF. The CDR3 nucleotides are TGCGCCAGCAGCACTGGGACTAGCGGGACAGATACGCAGTATTTT. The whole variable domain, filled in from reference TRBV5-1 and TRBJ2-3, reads KAGVTQTPRYLIKTRGQQVTLSCSPISGHRSVSWYQQTPGQGLQFLFEYFSETQRNKGNFPGRFSGRQFSNSRSEMNVSTLELGDSALYLCASSTGTSGTDTQYFGPGTRLTVL.